The entry below describes one TCR beta chain. The data derive from a study of blood T cell repertoires in COVID-19. CDR1 and CDR2 from the germline V gene are MDHEN and SYDVKM. This CDR3 contains 14 residues. Between the trimmed V and J ends, which lost 6 bases and 7 bases, there was a span of 16 bases. Sequenced by immunoSEQ multiplex PCR; TCRdb stores in-frame clones only, minus some. The sample holds under 200,000 clones, around 89% seen once. The clonotype originates from a man in his forties or fifties with active or convalescent COVID-19. Specimen: peripheral blood. The V gene is TRBV28, the J gene TRBJ1-3; D not resolved. DNA of the CDR3: TGTGCCAGCAGGGCGGGGAATCTGCGGAACACCATATATTTT. Amino acids: CASRAGNLRNTIYF.